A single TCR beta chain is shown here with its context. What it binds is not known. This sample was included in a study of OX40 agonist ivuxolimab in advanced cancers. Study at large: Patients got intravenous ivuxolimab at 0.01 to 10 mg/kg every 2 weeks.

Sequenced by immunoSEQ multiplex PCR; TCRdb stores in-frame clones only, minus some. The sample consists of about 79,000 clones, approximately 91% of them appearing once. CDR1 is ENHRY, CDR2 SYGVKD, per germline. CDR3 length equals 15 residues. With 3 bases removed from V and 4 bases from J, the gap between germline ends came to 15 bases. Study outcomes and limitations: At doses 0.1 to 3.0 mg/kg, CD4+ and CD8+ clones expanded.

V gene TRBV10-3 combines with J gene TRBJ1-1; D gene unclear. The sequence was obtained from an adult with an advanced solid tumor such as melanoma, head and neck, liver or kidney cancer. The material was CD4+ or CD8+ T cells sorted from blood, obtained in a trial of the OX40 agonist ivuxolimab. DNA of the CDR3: TGTGCCATCAGTGAAAAAGGTGCTTGGACCACTGAAGCTTTCTTT. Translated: CAISEKGAWTTEAFF.